This T cell receptor (beta chain) was obtained from a study of CD8+ T cells in alopecia areata. Study overall: Treatment of the treated patients consisted of oral tofacitinib, 5 to 10 mg twice daily. General study findings and limits: In scalp samples, resident alphabeta T cells of normal skin are also sequenced.

Peripheral blood and lesional scalp punch biopsies came from alopecia areata patients. The ends lost 7 bases at V and 2 bases at J; junction bases unmatched: 13. This CDR3 region has 17 residues. From germline, CDR1 is MDHEN and CDR2 SYDVKM. As regards this clone: Its antigen is unidentified.

cDNA serving as the sequencing template came from extracted, reverse transcribed RNA. Assay used: immunoSEQ multiplex PCR; TCRdb lists only in-frame clones, some missing. The table includes some 11,000 clones, 50% to 65% detected once. The sequence derives from a human donor with alopecia areata. The sequenced sample was skin. The chain joins TRBV28 to TRBJ2-3; the match to TRBD2 covers 9 bases. DNA for the CDR3: TGTGCCAGCACGGGCGGGGGGGCCGGTCTTAACACAGATACGCAGTATTTT. Protein product: CASTGGGAGLNTDTQYF.